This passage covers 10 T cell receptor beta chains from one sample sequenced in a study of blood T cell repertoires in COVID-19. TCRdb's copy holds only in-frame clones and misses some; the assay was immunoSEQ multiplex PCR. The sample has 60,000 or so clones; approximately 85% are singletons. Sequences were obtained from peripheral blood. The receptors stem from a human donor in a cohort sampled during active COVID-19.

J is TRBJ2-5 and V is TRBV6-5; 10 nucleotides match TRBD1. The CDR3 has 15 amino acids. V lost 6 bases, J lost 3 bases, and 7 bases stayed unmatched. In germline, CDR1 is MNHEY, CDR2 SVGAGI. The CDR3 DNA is TGTGCCAGCAGACGTGGACAGGGGGGTAAAGAGACCCAGTACTTC. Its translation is CASRRGQGGKETQYF.

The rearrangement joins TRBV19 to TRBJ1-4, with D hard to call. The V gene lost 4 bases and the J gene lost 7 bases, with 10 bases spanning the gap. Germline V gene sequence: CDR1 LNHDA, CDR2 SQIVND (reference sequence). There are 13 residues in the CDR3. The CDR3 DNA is TGTGCCAGTAGTAGGGAGATGAGTGAAAAACTGTTTTTT. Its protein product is CASSREMSEKLFF.

The CDR3 is CASSGATGTGSTGELFF. The CDR3 DNA reads TGCGCCAGCAGTGGAGCGACGGGGACAGGGTCCACCGGGGAGCTGTTTTTT. The chain uses TRBV10-1 and TRBJ2-2, with 9 positions matching TRBD1. The CDR3 sequence is 17 residues long. Trimming removed 4 bases from V and 4 bases from J; junction bases left unmatched: 10. The germline gives CDR1 WNHNN, CDR2 SYGVQD (reference sequence).

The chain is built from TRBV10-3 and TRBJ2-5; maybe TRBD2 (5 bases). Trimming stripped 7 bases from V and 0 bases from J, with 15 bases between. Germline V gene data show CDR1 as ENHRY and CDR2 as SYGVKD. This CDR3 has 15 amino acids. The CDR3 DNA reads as TGTGCCATCACCTCTGGCCGGGGTGACCAAGAGACCCAGTACTTC. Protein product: CAITSGRGDQETQYF.

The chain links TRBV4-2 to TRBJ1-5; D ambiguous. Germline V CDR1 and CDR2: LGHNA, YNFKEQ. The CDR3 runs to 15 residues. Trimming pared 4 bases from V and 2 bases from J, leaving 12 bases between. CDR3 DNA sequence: TGTGCCAGCAGCCTCATCTACGAAGGCAATCAGCCCCAGCATTTT. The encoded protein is CASSLIYEGNQPQHF.

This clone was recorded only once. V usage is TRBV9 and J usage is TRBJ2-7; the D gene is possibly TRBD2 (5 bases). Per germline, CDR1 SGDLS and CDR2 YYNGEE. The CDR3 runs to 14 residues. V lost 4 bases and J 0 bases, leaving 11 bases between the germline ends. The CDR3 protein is CASSPRGGSYEQYF. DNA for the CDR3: TGTGCCAGCAGCCCTCGAGGAGGCTCCTACGAGCAGTACTTC. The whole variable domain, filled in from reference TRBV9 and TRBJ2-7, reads DSGVTQTPKHLITATGQRVTLRCSPRSGDLSVYWYQQSLDQGLQFLIQYYNGEERAKGNILERFSAQQFPDLHSELNLSSLELGDSALYFCASSPRGGSYEQYFGPGTRLTVT.

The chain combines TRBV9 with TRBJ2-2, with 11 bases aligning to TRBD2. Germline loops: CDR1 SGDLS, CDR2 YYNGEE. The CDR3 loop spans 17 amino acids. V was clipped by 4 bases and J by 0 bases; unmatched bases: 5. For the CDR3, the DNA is TGTGCCAGCAGCATTCCGGGACTAGCGGCGAACACCGGGGAGCTGTTTTTT. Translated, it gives CASSIPGLAANTGELFF.

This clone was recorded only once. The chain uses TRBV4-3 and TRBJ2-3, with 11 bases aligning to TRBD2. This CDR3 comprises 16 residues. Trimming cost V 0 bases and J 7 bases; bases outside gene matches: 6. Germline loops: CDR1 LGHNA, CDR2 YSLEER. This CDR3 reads CASSQERTSGLNTQYF. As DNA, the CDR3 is TGCGCCAGCAGCCAAGAAAGGACTAGCGGGTTGAATACGCAGTATTTT.

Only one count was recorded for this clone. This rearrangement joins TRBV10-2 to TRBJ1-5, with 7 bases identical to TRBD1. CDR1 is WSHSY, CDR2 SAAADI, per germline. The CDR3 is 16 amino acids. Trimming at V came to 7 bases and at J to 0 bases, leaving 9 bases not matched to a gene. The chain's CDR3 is CASTPSGTASNQPQHF. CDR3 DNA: TGCGCCAGCACCCCCTCCGGGACAGCTAGCAATCAGCCCCAGCATTTT.

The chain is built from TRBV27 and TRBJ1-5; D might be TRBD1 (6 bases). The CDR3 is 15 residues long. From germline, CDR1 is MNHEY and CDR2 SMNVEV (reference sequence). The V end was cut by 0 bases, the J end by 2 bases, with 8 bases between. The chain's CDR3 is CASSLSRQGNQPQHF. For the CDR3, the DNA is TGTGCCAGCAGTTTATCCCGACAGGGCAATCAGCCCCAGCATTTT.